This T cell receptor (beta chain) stems from a study of T cells in Graves' hyperthyroidism and ophthalmopathy. The V gene end was trimmed by 8 bases and the J gene end by 5 bases; junction bases not matched to a gene: 6. Germline CDR1 and CDR2: MNHNS and SASEGT. This CDR3 is 13 amino acids long. Findings and caveats of the study: Most clonotypes that expanded in the thyroid above 0.001 also showed up in blood.

Lactation, pregnancy, other autoimmune disease or uncontrolled infection led to exclusion of patients. Diagnosing involved the use of clinical symptoms, serum thyroxine and TRAb, thyroid ultrasound and orbital computed tomography. PBMCs stemmed from 10 ml fresh peripheral blood. Amplified regions were TCR beta CDR3 sequences from RNA transcripts. A set of HTBI primers served as the primers for a first-round RT-PCR of the TCR CDR3. One entry per CDR3 protein, called by TCRdb with MiXCR from the multiplex PCR reads. The sample includes almost 250,000 distinct CDR3 sequences, around 26% of them seen just once. Notes on this clonotype: Its antigen remains unidentified.

The genes are TRBV6-1 and TRBJ2-7, with TRBD1 identical over 10 bases. This clonotype was sampled from a woman in her 40s with Graves' ophthalmopathy. Specimen: blood. The chain's CDR3 is CASEGQGINEQYF. In DNA, the CDR3 is TGTGCCAGCGAGGGACAGGGGATAAACGAGCAGTACTTC.